The sequence of this TCR beta chain was determined in a study of T-cell reconstitution after alpha-beta-depleted transplantation in children. V was shortened by 1 base and J by 0 bases, with 10 bases between the two germline ends. CDR3 length: 17 amino acids. Germline CDR1 reads SGHDN; CDR2 reads FVKESK. Findings and limits, study-wide: Reports say that about two months after transplant, the alpha-beta T cells came out of several hundred graft clones that had expanded. When one year had passed after transplant, most T-cell counts and diversity came from newly produced T cells.

Unique molecular identifiers were built into the TCRbeta library. TCRdb analysed the PCR reads with MiXCR anew, one entry per CDR3 protein. The table includes roughly 160,000 distinct CDR3 sequences, 11% detected once. This clonotype has at least ten counts. The antigen remains unidentified. The chain links TRBV14 to TRBJ2-6, with a tentative D call TRBD2 (5 bases). The TCR sequence derives from a boy under 10 years old with acute myeloid leukemia, due to receive a stem cell transplant. Specimen: PBMCs, collected before TCRalphabeta/CD19-depleted stem cell transplant. Here the CDR3 reads CASSQGLGSSGANVLTF. In DNA form, the CDR3 reads TGTGCCAGCAGCCAAGGCTTGGGGAGCTCTGGGGCCAACGTCCTGACTTTC.